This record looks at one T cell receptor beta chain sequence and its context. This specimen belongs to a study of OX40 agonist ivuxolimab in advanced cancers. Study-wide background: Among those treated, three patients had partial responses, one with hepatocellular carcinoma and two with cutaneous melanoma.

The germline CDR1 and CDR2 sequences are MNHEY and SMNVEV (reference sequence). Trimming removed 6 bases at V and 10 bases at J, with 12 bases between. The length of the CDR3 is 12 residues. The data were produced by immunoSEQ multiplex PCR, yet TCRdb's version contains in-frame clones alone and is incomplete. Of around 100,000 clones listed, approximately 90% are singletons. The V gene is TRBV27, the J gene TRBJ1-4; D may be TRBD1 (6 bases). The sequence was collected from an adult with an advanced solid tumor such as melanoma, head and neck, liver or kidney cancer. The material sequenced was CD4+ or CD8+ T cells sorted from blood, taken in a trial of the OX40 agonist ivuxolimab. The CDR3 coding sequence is TGTGCCAGCAGCCGGATACAGGGAAAACTGTTTTTT. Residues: CASSRIQGKLFF.